The 28 T cell receptor beta chains in this list originate from one sample, sequenced in a study of cytomegalovirus exposure and HLA in healthy donors. A multiplex PCR was run with 60 Vbeta primers and 13 Jbeta primers. Generated by immunoSEQ multiplex PCR, the TCRdb table keeps only in-frame clones and is missing some. The sample comprises about 160,000 clones, about three quarters of which are singletons, and 1.4% rests with the top ten. Sequencing used PBMCs. These receptors came from a woman aged 25 to 39 in good health and CMV-seronegative.

CDR3 nucleotide sequence: TGTGCCAGCAGCAAGGGGCGAGGCTCCACACCCCTCCACTTT. Translated: CASSKGRGSTPLHF. The chain employs TRBV9 and TRBJ1-6, with a possible D match to TRBD1 (5 bases). CDR3 length: 14 amino acids. Germline assignment: CDR1 SGDLS and CDR2 YYNGEE. V gave up 4 bases and J gave up 11 bases, with 16 bases separating them.

The chain joins TRBV9 to TRBJ2-4; 10 bases fit TRBD2. The V gene end was trimmed by 0 bases and the J gene end by 5 bases; junction bases not matched to a gene: 8. The CDR3 consists of 17 residues. Germline assignment: CDR1 SGDLS and CDR2 YYNGEE. The CDR3 spells CASSVGLSSGGQNIQYF. The CDR3 DNA sequence: TGTGCCAGCAGCGTAGGATTGTCTAGCGGGGGCCAAAACATTCAGTACTTC.

The sample holds a few counts of this clone. The chain uses TRBV7-2 and TRBJ1-1; 7 bases fit TRBD1. Per the germline V gene, CDR1 is SGHTA and CDR2 is FQGNSA. After removal of 5 bases from V and 5 bases from J, the junction contained 11 bases not matched to a gene. The CDR3 totals 15 residues. In nucleotides, the CDR3 is TGTGCCAGCAGCCCCCAGGGGGGAGTAGAGACTGAAGCTTTCTTT. Amino acids: CASSPQGGVETEAFF. The full variable domain, rest sourced from reference TRBV7-2 and TRBJ1-1, is GAGVSQSPSNKVTEKGKDVELRCDPISGHTALYWYRQSLGQGLEFLIYFQGNSAPDKSGLPSDRFSAERTGGSVSTLTIQRTQQEDSAVYLCASSPQGGVETEAFFGQGTRLTVV.

The gene calls are TRBV11-2 and TRBJ2-5, with TRBD2 identical over 7 bases. CDR1 SGHAT and CDR2 FQNNGV come from the germline V gene. Unmatched junction bases numbered 7, after V lost 4 bases and J lost 5 bases. CDR3 size: 14 residues. The CDR3 coding sequence is TGTGCCAGCAGCTACGGGGGGTGGGGTGAGACCCAGTACTTC. Its protein is CASSYGGWGETQYF.

This rearrangement joins TRBV5-5 to TRBJ2-1; 7 bases align to TRBD1. The CDR3 runs to 17 residues. Unmatched junction bases numbered 15, after V lost 4 bases and J lost 5 bases. Germline V CDR1 and CDR2: SGHKS, YYEKEE (reference sequence). The CDR3 region has the DNA TGTGCCAGCAGCCCGAAAGGGGGCATAACCTTCAACAATGAGCAGTTCTTC. It yields the protein CASSPKGGITFNNEQFF.

Here the CDR3 reads CASSEGTDTYQPQHF. Here the CDR3 DNA reads TGTGCCAGCAGTGAAGGCACCGACACTTATCAGCCCCAGCATTTT. The chain combines TRBV2 with TRBJ1-5; no firm D call. Trimming took off 1 base at V and 5 bases at J, with 12 bases between the two ends. CDR3 size: 15 residues. Germline-derived CDR1 and CDR2 are SNHLY and FYNNEI.

This rearrangement joins TRBV6-1 to TRBJ2-2, with D maybe TRBD1 (5 bases). Germline values: CDR1 MNHNS, CDR2 SASEGT. There are 15 residues in the CDR3. V was clipped by 1 base and J by 7 bases, with 13 bases between them. Here the CDR3 reads CASSEGMNRGGELFF. The CDR3 DNA reads as TGTGCCAGCAGTGAAGGGATGAATAGGGGCGGGGAGCTGTTTTTT.

This clone has a handful of counts. The chain has TRBV7-9 and TRBJ1-2; TRBD1 aligns across 10 bases. The CDR3 contains 18 residues. The V and J ends lost 6 bases and 2 bases, in that order; junction bases with no gene match: 15. From germline, CDR1 is SEHNR and CDR2 FQNEAQ (reference sequence). The CDR3 bases are TGTGCCAGCAGTCATAGACTCCGGGACAGGGGATGGAACTATGGCTACACCTTC. Its protein is CASSHRLRDRGWNYGYTF.

This rearrangement joins TRBV11-2 to TRBJ1-6, with TRBD1 matching 9 bases. There are 16 residues in the CDR3. J lost 7 bases, V lost 4 bases, and 8 bases had no gene match. Germline V gene sequence: CDR1 SGHAT, CDR2 FQNNGV. The CDR3 coding sequence is TGTGCCAGCAGCTCCCCAAGGACAGGGGAGAATTCACCCCTCCACTTT. Its protein product is CASSSPRTGENSPLHF. The full variable domain, its missing parts supplied by reference TRBV11-2 and TRBJ1-6, is EAGVAQSPRYKIIEKRQSVAFWCNPISGHATLYWYQQILGQGPKLLIQFQNNGVVDDSQLPKDRFSAERLKGVDSTLKIQPAKLEDSAVYLCASSSPRTGENSPLHFGNGTRLTVT.

The chain recombines TRBV9 with TRBJ1-2; TRBD1 matches at 7 bases. With 3 bases clipped from V and 5 bases from J, the junction kept 13 bases outside the gene matches. The CDR3 covers 16 residues. Germline CDR1 and CDR2: SGDLS and YYNGEE. The CDR3 sequence is CASSARQGQSVYGYTF. The CDR3, as DNA: TGTGCCAGCAGCGCCCGACAGGGACAGAGCGTTTATGGCTACACCTTC.

This chain links TRBV5-1 with TRBJ2-3; D is undetermined. In germline, CDR1 is SGHRS, CDR2 YFSETQ. CDR3 size: 14 residues. Trimming removed 4 bases at V and 0 bases at J, with 9 bases between. The CDR3 nucleotides are TGCGCCAGCAGCCAGGTAGTTAGCACAGATACGCAGTATTTT. Translated: CASSQVVSTDTQYF. The full variable domain, rest sourced from reference TRBV5-1 and TRBJ2-3, is KAGVTQTPRYLIKTRGQQVTLSCSPISGHRSVSWYQQTPGQGLQFLFEYFSETQRNKGNFPGRFSGRQFSNSRSEMNVSTLELGDSALYLCASSQVVSTDTQYFGPGTRLTVL.

The chain employs TRBV5-4 and TRBJ2-5; 10 bases align to TRBD2. This CDR3 has 16 residues. Trimming cost V 7 bases and J 3 bases; bases outside gene matches: 12. CDR1 and CDR2 (germline): SGHNT, YYREEE (reference sequence). CDR3 bases: TGTGCCAGCGGTCTAGCGGGGGTCTACGGAGAAGAGACCCAGTACTTC. Translated, it gives CASGLAGVYGEETQYF.

This rearrangement joins TRBV27 to TRBJ1-2, with unresolved D. Germline assignment: CDR1 MNHEY and CDR2 SMNVEV (reference sequence). V gave up 3 bases and J gave up 7 bases, with 15 bases separating them. This CDR3 has 14 residues. The CDR3 DNA sequence: TGTGCCAGCAGTTTGGTTGGAGGGAGCTCTGGCTACACCTTC. Translation: CASSLVGGSSGYTF.

V is TRBV13 and J is TRBJ1-1; TRBD1 might be the D (6 bases). The CDR3 has 12 amino acids. The V and J ends lost 5 bases and 8 bases respectively, with 12 bases between them. Germline CDR1 is PRHDT and CDR2 is FYEKMQ (reference sequence). The chain's CDR3 is CASSVRGGEAFF. The CDR3 DNA reads as TGTGCCAGCAGCGTAAGGGGGGGGGAAGCTTTCTTT.

V and J are TRBV15 and TRBJ2-3, with D perhaps TRBD1 (6 bases). The CDR3 contains 18 residues. Trimming removed 5 bases from V and 2 bases from J, with 23 bases in between. Germline V gene lookup returns CDR1 LNHNV and CDR2 YYDKDF (reference sequence). The chain's CDR3 is CATSRLLGTGTITDTQYF. CDR3 bases: TGTGCCACCAGCCGATTGTTAGGTACCGGGACAATCACAGATACGCAGTATTTT.

This chain uses TRBV6-1 with TRBJ1-2; 10 bases map to TRBD1. With V trimmed by 6 bases and J by 8 bases, 12 bases remained unmatched. The germline CDR1 and CDR2 sequences are MNHNS and SASEGT. CDR3 length equals 15 residues. The CDR3 DNA is TGTGCCAGCAGCCGTCCCGGGACAGGGGAATTCGGCTACACCTTC. It translates to CASSRPGTGEFGYTF.

The chain couples TRBV5-6 to TRBJ1-1, with D maybe TRBD1 (5 bases). The germline V gene encodes CDR1 SGHDT and CDR2 YYEEEE. The CDR3 contains 17 residues. V was cut by 4 bases and J by 4 bases, with 23 bases left in between. CDR3 bases: TGTGCCAGCAGCCCGGCTACCAGGGCTCCGGGGGGCACTGAAGCTTTCTTT. Its translation: CASSPATRAPGGTEAFF.

The V call is TRBV5-6, the J call TRBJ1-2; 9 nucleotides match TRBD1. V lost 0 bases, J lost 2 bases, and 2 bases stayed unmatched. CDR3 length equals 15 residues. Germline-derived CDR1 and CDR2 are SGHDT and YYEEEE. The DNA of the CDR3 is TGTGCCAGCAGCTTGGGGGGACAGGGAAACTATGGCTACACCTTC. This encodes CASSLGGQGNYGYTF.

The gene calls are TRBV27 and TRBJ2-1; 9 bases agree with TRBD1. CDR3 length equals 17 residues. V lost 5 bases and J lost 10; bases outside the gene matches: 18. The germline gives CDR1 MNHEY, CDR2 SMNVEV (reference sequence). This CDR3 reads CASSNLVPGQGRGEQFF. CDR3 DNA: TGTGCCAGCAGTAATCTGGTACCGGGACAGGGACGGGGAGAGCAGTTCTTC.

Only one count was recorded for this clone. The genes are TRBV10-3 and TRBJ1-3; weak D call: TRBD1 (6 bases). CDR1 ENHRY and CDR2 SYGVKD come from the germline V gene. V lost 8 bases to trimming and J lost 1 base, with 12 bases between them. CDR3 size: 14 residues. CDR3 sequence: CAIRQEPSGNTIYF. CDR3 DNA sequence: TGTGCCATCCGACAGGAACCTTCTGGAAACACCATATATTTT.

This clone was detected only a few times. This chain links TRBV23-1 with TRBJ2-2; possibly TRBD1 for D (5 bases). TRBV23-1 is designated an ORF whose function remains uncertain. V was clipped by 0 bases and J by 4 bases, with 18 bases between them. The CDR3 sequence is 18 residues long. The CDR3 nucleotides are TGCGCCAGCAGTCAATCAGGGCCAGGGCCTAGACCCACCGGGGAGCTGTTTTTT. Translating gives CASSQSGPGPRPTGELFF.

About this clone itself: At the DNA level, this CDR3 is encoded by other sequences in the same sample as well. The chain carries TRBV6-4 and TRBJ2-3, with D possibly TRBD2 on 6 matching bases. This CDR3 is 17 amino acids long. Germline V gene lookup returns CDR1 MRHNA and CDR2 SNTAGT. The V gene lost 4 bases and the J gene lost 1 base, with 18 bases spanning the gap. CDR3: CASSASPPGGGTDTQYF. The CDR3 nucleotides read TGTGCCAGCAGTGCTTCCCCTCCGGGCGGGGGCACAGATACGCAGTATTTT.

This chain connects TRBV30 to TRBJ2-3, with D possibly being TRBD1 (6 bases). This CDR3 region has 15 residues. V was pared by 6 bases and J by 2 bases, with 18 bases between. In germline, CDR1 is GTSNPN, CDR2 SVGIG (reference sequence). The CDR3 is CACASGHQYTDTQYF. As DNA, the CDR3 is TGTGCCTGCGCCTCGGGACACCAATACACAGATACGCAGTATTTT.

The chain uses TRBV6-5 and TRBJ1-2; 10 bases are shared with TRBD1. V gave up 5 bases and J gave up 7 bases; unmatched junction bases: 10. Germline V gene sequence: CDR1 MNHEY, CDR2 SVGAGI. The CDR3 extends over 15 amino acids. The CDR3 coding sequence is TGTGCCAGCAGTGGACAGGGGGGTAAAGCGGGTGGCTACACCTTC. It encodes CASSGQGGKAGGYTF.

The rearrangement joins TRBV2 to TRBJ1-2; 9 bases line up with TRBD1. J lost 3 bases, V lost 5 bases, and 4 bases had no gene match. The CDR3 covers 14 residues. Germline V gene lookup returns CDR1 SNHLY and CDR2 FYNNEI. The DNA of the CDR3 is TGTGCCAGCAGTACACAGGGGGCGGACTATGGCTACACCTTC. Translated: CASSTQGADYGYTF.

The chain uses TRBV20-1 and TRBJ1-4; possible D gene TRBD1, 5 bases. Trimming stripped 7 bases from V and 4 bases from J, with 7 bases between. The V gene's germline CDR1 is DFQATT and CDR2 SNEGSKA (reference sequence). This CDR3 is built from 11 residues. CDR3 loop: CSGQSNEKLFF. The DNA of the CDR3 is TGCAGTGGACAGAGTAATGAAAAACTGTTTTTT.

The chain uses TRBV30 and TRBJ1-1; D perhaps matches TRBD1 (6 bases). The length of the CDR3 is 14 residues. Trimming removed 5 bases at V and 3 bases at J, with 16 bases between. CDR1 GTSNPN and CDR2 SVGIG come from the germline V gene (reference sequence). This CDR3 is CAWLAGGRDTEAFF. CDR3 DNA: TGTGCCTGGCTGGCGGGGGGCCGGGACACTGAAGCTTTCTTT.

This chain connects TRBV5-1 to TRBJ2-2, with D perhaps matching TRBD2 (5 bases). The germline V and J ends were trimmed by 4 bases and 2 bases, with 15 bases remaining between them. Germline CDR1 reads SGHRS; CDR2 reads YFSETQ. The CDR3 runs to 16 residues. The CDR3 DNA reads TGCGCCAGCAGCGATCCGGCGCGGGTTAACACCGGGGAGCTGTTTTTT. The encoded protein is CASSDPARVNTGELFF.